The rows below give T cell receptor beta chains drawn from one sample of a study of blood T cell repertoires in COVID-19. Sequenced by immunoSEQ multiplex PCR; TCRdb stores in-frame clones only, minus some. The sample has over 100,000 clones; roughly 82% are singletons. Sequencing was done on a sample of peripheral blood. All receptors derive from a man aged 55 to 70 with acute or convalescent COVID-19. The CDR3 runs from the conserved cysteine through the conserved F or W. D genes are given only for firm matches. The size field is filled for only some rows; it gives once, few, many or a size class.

CSVESNRAEQYF,TRBJ2-7,NA,NA,TRBV29-1
CASSSRLRAGLASYEQYF,TRBJ2-7,NA,NA,TRBV28
CATSQTSGTDTQYF,TRBJ2-3,NA,TRBD2,TRBV24-1
CASSQYGNTGELFF,TRBJ2-2,NA,NA,TRBV3-1/TRBV3-2
CASSLAASGGAYEQYF,TRBJ2-7,NA,TRBD2,TRBV5-1
CASSSRHRGEYQETQYF,TRBJ2-5,NA,TRBD1,TRBV11-2
CASSLGLAGTDTQYF,TRBJ2-3,once,TRBD2,TRBV7-2
CASSVGAGVAETQYF,TRBJ2-5,NA,TRBD2,TRBV9
CASSLGLAGGNEQYF,TRBJ2-7,few,TRBD2,TRBV5-6
CASSRGTFVSGGYTDTQYF,TRBJ2-3,NA,NA,TRBV7-6
CASSLGQGRRGYTF,TRBJ1-2,NA,NA,TRBV11-2
CASSQWLTGFSEKLFF,TRBJ1-4,NA,NA,TRBV14
CSVEDSFYGYTF,TRBJ1-2,NA,NA,TRBV29-1
CASSTRQGNTEAFF,TRBJ1-1,NA,TRBD1,TRBV5-1
CASAGSTLSYNEQFF,TRBJ2-1,once,NA,TRBV19
CASSEIQGGNQPQHF,TRBJ1-5,medium-sized,TRBD1,TRBV6-5
CASSPLAGGPSSYNEQFF,TRBJ2-1,once,TRBD2,TRBV4-2
CASNSLRGQNYGYTF,TRBJ1-2,NA,TRBD1,TRBV28
CASRETGGKSQPQHF,TRBJ1-5,few,NA,TRBV6-5
CASTPQLNTEAFF,TRBJ1-1,NA,NA,TRBV28
CATSDRLAAEIGTQYF,TRBJ2-5,NA,TRBD2,TRBV24-1
CASSLTPGQTDTYGYTF,TRBJ1-2,NA,TRBD1,TRBV5-1
CASRTRGSPLHF,TRBJ1-6,NA,NA,TRBV28
CASSPGWGKENTEAFF,TRBJ1-1,once,NA,TRBV27
CASSPAAGGVNTGELFF,TRBJ2-2,once,TRBD2,TRBV18
CASSPGGLNTGELFF,TRBJ2-2,NA,NA,TRBV5-4
CASSTPRQGLTGELFF,TRBJ2-2,NA,TRBD1,TRBV7-9
CARKGDRLYNEQFF,TRBJ2-1,NA,TRBD1,TRBV11-3
CASSVSRETEQFF,TRBJ2-1,once,NA,TRBV10-1
CATSPTGVNTEAFF,TRBJ1-1,NA,TRBD1,TRBV24-1
CASSLGSGQPSYQETQYF,TRBJ2-5,NA,TRBD1,TRBV7-9
CASSSETSGSLYNEQFF,TRBJ2-1,NA,TRBD2,TRBV5-1
CAITKGAEAFF,TRBJ1-1,NA,NA,TRBV10-3
CASSEWAGGQPQHF,TRBJ1-5,NA,NA,TRBV2
CASSYSRGSGYTF,TRBJ1-2,NA,NA,TRBV6-5
CASSADRGSFGTIYF,TRBJ1-3,NA,TRBD1,TRBV2
CASSLVGRGYTF,TRBJ1-2,NA,NA,TRBV11-2
CASRLDSPGWVSGYTF,TRBJ1-2,NA,NA,TRBV12-2
CASSHGVDQPQHF,TRBJ1-5,NA,NA,TRBV19
CASSLRGPYEQYF,TRBJ2-7,many,TRBD1,TRBV28
CASIGKGANTEAFF,TRBJ1-1,NA,TRBD1,TRBV5-8
CASSLAGTGEETQYF,TRBJ2-5,NA,TRBD1,TRBV5-1
CASSIVGGKWYTGELFF,TRBJ2-2,few,NA,TRBV19
CSVFVTEAFF,TRBJ1-1,NA,NA,TRBV29-1
CASNRQGSTYEQYF,TRBJ2-7,NA,TRBD1,TRBV28
CASSYRGYNSPLHF,TRBJ1-6,NA,NA,TRBV6-2/TRBV6-3
CASSLAYGGSDYGYTF,TRBJ1-2,once,NA,TRBV7-6
CASSRDRGQNSPLHF,TRBJ1-6,few,TRBD1,TRBV2
CASSSGQGSNTGELFF,TRBJ2-2,NA,TRBD1,TRBV18
CASSGHSHIYQETQYF,TRBJ2-5,NA,NA,TRBV2
CAATGEAQQPQHF,TRBJ1-5,NA,NA,TRBV10-3
CASRSHGFTDTQYF,TRBJ2-3,NA,NA,TRBV5-5